A single sample is the source of the 26 T cell receptor beta chains below, sequenced in a study of regulatory T cells in long-lasting Graves disease (dated by TCRdb to about 2021). The library relied on multiplex PCR. TCRdb shows the sequencer as Illumina HiSeq 4000. iRepertoire HTBI primers and Arm-PCR amplification of CDR3 regions were used to construct TCR beta libraries. TCRdb took the public reads, trimmed them with fastp at Q25, ran MiXCR for clone calling and kept in-frame beta chains. Identical CDR3 proteins give one entry, which carries the most common genes and DNA. Recorded for this sample are almost 350,000 distinct CDR3 sequences; around 20% of them occurred a single time. Of the sample, roughly 27% is held by the ten largest clones. Sample time point, as interpreted from the label and publication: persistent/refractory GD, antithyroid drugs over 5 years with positive TRAb. For both TCR sequencing and RNA sequencing, RNA was extracted from PBMCs in TRIzol.

The sample was peripheral blood mononuclear cells (PBMCs), taken when the disease was refractory, from a patient treated with antithyroid drugs. The receptors originated from a female donor with Graves disease.

This clonotype was picked up many times. One end of the junction fails to match germline, which may point to a read error. This chain connects TRBV6-2 or TRBV6-3 to TRBJ2-5; D remains ambiguous. The germline gives CDR1 MNHEY, CDR2 SVGEGT. This CDR3 contains 12 residues. CDR3 DNA: TGTGCCAGCAGCTACTATGAAGAGACCCAGTACTTC. The encoded protein is CASSYYEETQYF.

This clonotype was found many times. The chain has TRBV28 and TRBJ2-5, with 8 nucleotides matching TRBD1. The CDR3 has 16 amino acids. Germline CDR1 MDHEN, CDR2 SYDVKM. V lost 3 bases to trimming and J lost 1 base; unmatched junction nucleotides: 7. The CDR3: CASSFPGQEIQETQYF. The CDR3 nucleotides are TGTGCCAGCAGTTTCCCGGGACAGGAGATCCAAGAGACCCAGTACTTC.

The table lists this clonotype with many counts. The rearrangement links TRBV29-1 to TRBJ2-7; TRBD1 aligns across 11 bases. V was clipped by 7 bases and J by 3 bases; unmatched bases: 2. Germline CDR1 reads SQVTM; CDR2 reads ANQGSEA. The CDR3 is made up of 12 amino acids. CDR3 bases: TGCAGCGCCGGGACAGGGGGCTACGAGCAGTACTTC. This sequence encodes CSAGTGGYEQYF.

As regards this clonotype: One base separates it from a far larger clone, so it is likely a read error. The V gene is TRBV6-1, the J gene TRBJ1-2; 8 bases agree with TRBD1. CDR1 is MNHNS, CDR2 SASEGT, per germline. V lost 3 bases, J lost 8 bases, and 2 bases stayed unmatched. The CDR3 spans 12 residues. CDR3 nucleotide sequence: TGTGCCAGCAGTGAGGACAGGGTCGGCTACACCTTC. Its protein product is CASSEDRVGYTF.

This clonotype appeared many times. The chain is built from TRBV12-3 or TRBV12-4 and TRBJ2-7; tentatively, D is TRBD2 (5 bases). Trimming took 0 bases from V and 6 from J, leaving 12 bases between them. The CDR3 consists of 14 residues. The CDR3 nucleotides are TGTGCCAGCAGTTTAGCCCCGGGATTGAGCGAGCAGTACTTC. Translation gives CASSLAPGLSEQYF.

The J gene is TRBJ1-2, the V gene TRBV7-2, with a possible D match to TRBD1 (6 bases). The CDR3 is 15 amino acids. CDR1 SGHTA and CDR2 FQGNSA come from the germline V gene. Trimming left V 4 bases short and J 1 base short, with 13 bases between. CDR3 region: CASSWGAGHNYGYTF. CDR3 sequence (DNA): TGTGCCAGCAGCTGGGGGGCCGGGCATAACTATGGCTACACCTTC. The full variable domain, in which reference TRBV7-2 and TRBJ1-2 provide the parts outside the CDR3, is GAGVSQSPSNKVTEKGKDVELRCDPISGHTALYWYRQSLGQGLEFLIYFQGNSAPDKSGLPSDRFSAERTGGSVSTLTIQRTQQEDSAVYLCASSWGAGHNYGYTFGSGTRLTVV.

This clonotype appeared a few times. The rearrangement joins TRBV6-2 or TRBV6-3 to TRBJ1-2, with D uncertain. The V end lost 7 bases, the J end lost 6 bases, and 15 bases lay between the germline ends. Per the germline V gene, CDR1 is MNHEY and CDR2 is SVGEGT. This CDR3 comprises 13 residues. CDR3 region: CASTQTFVDGYTF. As DNA, the CDR3 is TGTGCCAGCACCCAAACATTCGTGGATGGCTACACCTTC.

The J gene is TRBJ1-3, the V gene TRBV12-3 or TRBV12-4; no clear D. This CDR3 spans 14 amino acids. Deletions cut 7 bases from V and 2 bases from J, with 12 bases between. The CDR3 is CASNPRSAGNTIYF. CDR3 DNA sequence: TGTGCCAGCAACCCCCGCAGTGCTGGAAACACCATATATTTT.

The table lists this clonotype with a few counts. V is TRBV19 and J is TRBJ1-3; D is ambiguous. CDR1 and CDR2 (germline): LNHDA, SQIVND (reference sequence). V shed 7 bases and J shed 2 bases, with 12 bases lying between them. The CDR3 has 14 amino acids. Written as DNA, the CDR3 is TGTGCCAGTACCCGACATTGGACTGGAAACACCATATATTTT. Translated: CASTRHWTGNTIYF.

This clonotype has at least ten counts. The J gene is TRBJ2-5, the V gene TRBV7-9; D is undetermined. This CDR3 contains 11 residues. The germline gives CDR1 SEHNR, CDR2 FQNEAQ (reference sequence). Trimming pared 6 bases from V and 5 bases from J, leaving 7 bases between. The CDR3 DNA sequence: TGTGCCAGCAGTTCATATGAGACCCAGTACTTC. It translates to CASSSYETQYF.

This clonotype was counted ten times or more. V gene TRBV3-1 combines with J gene TRBJ1-2, with a possible D match to TRBD1 (6 bases). V lost 5 bases and J 5 bases, leaving 15 bases between the germline ends. The germline CDR1 and CDR2 sequences are LGHDT and YNNKEL (reference sequence). CDR3 length: 14 amino acids. The CDR3 DNA reads as TGTGCCAGCAGCGACGGGGCAGGGGCGTATGGCTACACCTTC. Translation: CASSDGAGAYGYTF. Full variable domain (remainder filled in from reference TRBV3-1 and TRBJ1-2): DTAVSQTPKYLVTQMGNDKSIKCEQNLGHDTMYWYKQDSKKFLKIMFSYNNKELIINETVPNRFSPKSPDKAHLNLHINSLELGDSAVYFCASSDGAGAYGYTFGSGTRLTVV.

The sample holds many counts of this clonotype. The chain recombines TRBV7-2 with TRBJ2-5; TRBD2 matches at 10 bases. CDR3 length: 16 residues. V lost 2 bases, J lost 1 base, and 4 bases stayed unmatched. Germline assignment: CDR1 SGHTA and CDR2 FQGNSA. The CDR3 protein is CASSLFSGGTQETQYF. CDR3 nucleotide sequence: TGTGCCAGCAGCTTATTTAGCGGGGGGACCCAAGAGACCCAGTACTTC.

This rearrangement joins TRBV12-3 or TRBV12-4 to TRBJ2-2; 8 positions agree with TRBD1. The CDR3 covers 16 residues. V gave up 5 bases and J gave up 9 bases; unmatched junction bases: 14. CDR3 sequence (DNA): TGTGCCAGCAGTACAGGACAGGGTATCTTAACGAGGGAGCTGTTTTTT. This encodes CASSTGQGILTRELFF.

This chain uses TRBV4-3 with TRBJ1-1, with D maybe TRBD1 (6 bases). Germline V gives CDR1 LGHNA, CDR2 YSLEER. The CDR3 is 17 residues long. With 0 bases removed from V and 1 base from J, the gap between germline ends came to 15 bases. The CDR3: CASSQDVRGRGNTEAFF. The CDR3 region has the DNA TGCGCCAGCAGCCAAGATGTTCGGGGCAGGGGGAACACTGAAGCTTTCTTT.

There are many counts of this clonotype. This sequence joins TRBV6-1 and TRBJ1-5; D may be TRBD1 (6 bases). V shed 5 bases and J shed 2 bases, with 13 bases lying between them. Germline V CDR1 and CDR2: MNHNS, SASEGT. CDR3 length: 15 residues. This CDR3 is CASSPSGVRNQPQHF. In DNA form, the CDR3 reads TGTGCCAGCAGTCCGTCAGGGGTGCGCAATCAGCCCCAGCATTTT.

Worth noting for this clonotype: A much bigger clone sits one base away, suggesting this may be a read error. V and J are TRBV2 and TRBJ2-3, with 8 bases aligning to TRBD1. The germline CDR1 and CDR2 sequences are SNHLY and FYNNEI. The trim removed 6 bases at V and 2 bases at J, leaving 10 bases unmatched. CDR3 length: 16 amino acids. The CDR3 protein is CASSGGQGIYTDTQYF. Written as DNA, the CDR3 is TGTGCCAGCAGCGGAGGACAGGGTATATACACAGATACGCAGTATTTT.

This clonotype is a singleton in its sample. The J gene is TRBJ2-1, the V gene TRBV13; 10 bases match TRBD2. The germline V gene encodes CDR1 PRHDT and CDR2 FYEKMQ (reference sequence). V lost 7 bases, J lost 8 bases, and 5 bases stayed unmatched. There are 13 residues in the CDR3. The CDR3 here is CASTSGGEDEQFF. The DNA of the CDR3 is TGTGCCAGCACTAGCGGGGGTGAGGATGAGCAGTTCTTC.

This clonotype was picked up a small number of times. The chain uses TRBV5-1 and TRBJ2-1; the D is unclear. Germline values: CDR1 SGHRS, CDR2 YFSETQ. CDR3 length: 17 amino acids. V lost 0 bases and J 7 bases, leaving 20 bases between the germline ends. The CDR3 loop reads CASSLGTSGILRNEQFF. CDR3 in DNA: TGCGCCAGCAGCTTGGGGACCTCAGGTATTCTTAGGAATGAGCAGTTCTTC.

A remark on this clonotype: It is likely a read error, because the conserved phenylalanine at the end of the CDR3 is missing. The chain combines TRBV7-2 with TRBJ1-6; D remains ambiguous. In germline, CDR1 is SGHTA, CDR2 FQGNSA. V lost 1 base to trimming and J lost 3 bases, with 13 bases between them. The CDR3 runs 17 residues. CDR3 sequence reads: CASSLVPGFLYNSPLHL. Here the CDR3 DNA reads TGTGCCAGCAGCTTAGTACCAGGCTTCCTCTATAATTCACCCCTCCACCTT.

This chain's CDR3 is CASSYEGSGANVLTF. DNA for the CDR3: TGTGCCAGCAGTTACGAGGGGTCTGGGGCCAACGTCCTGACTTTC. The chain links TRBV6-5 to TRBJ2-6; D possibly uses TRBD1 or TRBD2 (5 bases each). Deletions cut 2 bases from V and 1 base from J, with 6 bases between. Germline lookup yields CDR1 MNHEY and CDR2 SVGAGI. This CDR3 has 15 residues.

Remarks on this clonotype: Since a much larger clone is just one base distant, this may be a read error. J is TRBJ2-2 and V is TRBV2, with 9 bases aligning to TRBD1. CDR1 is SNHLY and CDR2 is FYNNEI in the germline V gene. The ends lost 6 bases at V and 9 bases at J; junction bases unmatched: 11. The CDR3 spans 15 residues. CDR3 loop: CASSSNRGRTRELFF. The CDR3 DNA is TGTGCCAGCAGCTCCAACAGGGGGCGAACCCGGGAGCTGTTTTTT.

This chain links TRBV24-1 with TRBJ2-2; no clear D gene. Trimming cost V 2 bases and J 5 bases, with 8 bases left between them. Germline-derived CDR1 and CDR2 are KGHDR and SFDVKD. The CDR3 runs to 14 residues. This CDR3 is CATSDYQETGELFF. CDR3 in DNA: TGTGCCACCAGTGATTACCAGGAGACCGGGGAGCTGTTTTTT.

This clonotype was seen many times. V usage is TRBV12-3 or TRBV12-4 and J usage is TRBJ1-6; tentatively, D is TRBD1 (5 bases). V shed 8 bases and J shed 9 bases, with 20 bases lying between them. The CDR3 extends over 15 amino acids. The CDR3 region is CASRGGWGGSSPLHF. The CDR3 nucleotides are TGTGCCAGCCGCGGGGGGTGGGGCGGGAGTTCACCCCTCCACTTT.

In the case of this clonotype: It may be a read error: a sequence one base away is much more abundant. This likely comes from a read error, as the CDR3 has no conserved phenylalanine or tryptophan at its end. The chain combines TRBV27 with TRBJ2-5; 9 bases are shared with TRBD2. After removal of 7 bases from V and 5 bases from J, the junction contained 11 bases not matched to a gene. CDR1 MNHEY and CDR2 SMNVEV come from the germline V gene (reference sequence). This CDR3 has 15 residues. CDR3 sequence reads: CASTLTGGGEETQYS. Here the CDR3 DNA reads TGTGCCAGCACCCTGACTGGCGGGGGGGAGGAGACCCAGTACTCC.

The chain links TRBV6-1 to TRBJ2-3; tentative D call: TRBD2 (5 bases). This CDR3 comprises 13 residues. V was pared by 7 bases and J by 3 bases, with 11 bases between. From germline, CDR1 is MNHNS and CDR2 SASEGT. CDR3 residues: CASISRRTDTQYF. The DNA for the CDR3 is TGTGCCAGCATATCTAGGAGGACAGATACGCAGTATTTT.

This clonotype was seen a few times. The chain carries TRBV29-1 and TRBJ1-5, with D perhaps TRBD1 (5 bases). The germline CDR1 and CDR2 sequences are SQVTM and ANQGSEA. CDR3 size: 13 residues. V was pared by 4 bases and J by 4 bases, with 11 bases between. The chain's CDR3 is CSVGPGANQPQHF. In nucleotides, the CDR3 is TGCAGCGTTGGCCCCGGGGCAAATCAGCCCCAGCATTTT.